This T cell receptor (beta chain) derives from a study of blood T cell repertoires in COVID-19. Study-wide background: Samples came from the United States, Italy and Spain, spanning acute and convalescent COVID-19. The cDNA or gDNA used as material had been derived from T cells, B-cell-depleted T cells, or PBMCs.

Trimming at V came to 3 bases and at J to 2 bases, leaving 11 bases not matched to a gene. Germline CDR1 reads GTSNPN; CDR2 reads SVGIG (reference sequence). This CDR3 region has 19 residues. Original analysis: Estimates of nucleated cell counts were drawn from the amplification of reference gene primers. The assay was immunoSEQ multiplex PCR, and TCRdb's table has in-frame clones only and misses some. V, J and clone size reflect that table, while D and trimming were determined from the DNA. The sample holds under 200,000 clones, approximately 79% seen once. The sample comprised peripheral blood. The source of this sequence is a man aged 25 to 40 with active or convalescent COVID-19. The chain carries TRBV30 and TRBJ2-1, with TRBD2 matching over 15 bases. CDR3 DNA: TGTGCCTGGAGCATCGATCGAGGGACTAGCGGGAGGACCTACAATGAGCAGTTCTTC. This gives the protein CAWSIDRGTSGRTYNEQFF.